This T cell receptor (beta chain) was profiled in a study of blood T cell repertoires in COVID-19. Study summary: The origin of the acute and convalescent COVID-19 samples was the United States, Italy and Spain. T cells, B-cell-depleted T cells, or PBMCs supplied cDNA or gDNA.

Per the authors' pipeline: Estimates of nucleated cell counts were drawn from the amplification of reference gene primers. Assay: immunoSEQ multiplex PCR; the TCRdb copy retains only in-frame clones and omits some. V and J calls and clone size follow that table, whereas D and trimming were derived from the DNA. This sample has about 120,000 clones, with around three quarters found just once. The germline gives CDR1 LGHNA, CDR2 YSLEER. Unmatched junction bases numbered 10, after V lost 0 bases and J lost 6 bases. This CDR3 is 17 amino acids long. This chain uses TRBV4-3 with TRBJ2-3, with 9 bases identical to TRBD1. This sequence was found in a woman of 80 years or more with acute or convalescent COVID-19. The sample taken for sequencing was peripheral blood. CDR3 loop: CASSQDRGTGLSDTQYF. The CDR3 DNA reads as TGCGCCAGCAGCCAAGATCGTGGGACAGGGCTGAGTGATACGCAGTATTTT.